This T cell receptor beta chain was captured in a study of TIL therapy for anti-PD-1-resistant metastatic lung cancer. The overall study: Patients then received nivolumab; progressors got lymphodepletion, TIL and IL-2. Median tumor PD-L1 proportion score was under 7.5%.

Findings and caveats of the study: Treatment-naive, never-smoker and oncogene-addicted patients were overrepresented in this highly selected cohort. TIL clonotype persistence in blood showed no apparent association with response.

This clone occurred once. Antigen specificity is unknown. The libraries were made with immunoSEQ v3. Only in-frame clones appear in the TCRdb table, and some are missing; sequencing was by immunoSEQ multiplex PCR. Of about 52,000 clones listed, 79% are singletons. Documented time point: pre-treatment sample, taken before nivolumab and TIL therapy. The source of this sequence is a woman aged 30 to 85 with non-small cell lung cancer. The sequencing used blood, collected at baseline.

CDR3 amino acids: CASSSGRAYEQYF. The CDR3 bases are TGTGCCAGCAGTTCTGGACGGGCCTACGAGCAGTACTTC. The chain joins TRBV11-2 to TRBJ2-7, with D uncertain. Trimming stripped 6 bases from V and 2 bases from J, with 11 bases between. The CDR3 totals 13 residues. The germline V gene encodes CDR1 SGHAT and CDR2 FQNNGV.